Listed below are T cell receptor beta chains from one sample, sequenced in a study of blood T cell repertoires in COVID-19. Clones were read by immunoSEQ multiplex PCR, and TCRdb kept only the in-frame ones, dropping some. The sample has roughly 390,000 clones; over 75% are singletons. Sequencing was performed on peripheral blood. The receptors were gathered from a woman aged 30 to 39 with COVID-19, enrolled during active disease. Both conserved end residues are part of each CDR3. Each record gives: J gene, clone size, CDR3 length, D gene, V gene, CDR3 DNA, CDR3 protein. D genes are given only for firm matches. Clone sizes are given selectively: once, few, many, or a class where the clone is expanded.

j_call: TRBJ2-3; clone_size: NA; cdr3_length: 12; d_call: NA; v_call: TRBV2; cdr3_nt: TGTGCCAGCAGAAGCCCCGGAGATACGCAGTATTTT; cdr3_aa: CASRSPGDTQYF
j_call: TRBJ2-7; clone_size: NA; cdr3_length: 15; d_call: TRBD1; v_call: TRBV7-9; cdr3_nt: TGTGCCAGCAGCTTCGCAGGGGGTAACCACTACGAGCAGTACTTC; cdr3_aa: CASSFAGGNHYEQYF
j_call: TRBJ1-2; clone_size: NA; cdr3_length: 13; d_call: NA; v_call: TRBV6-4; cdr3_nt: TGTGCCAGCAGTGAGGAGGGAGGCTATGGCTACACCTTC; cdr3_aa: CASSEEGGYGYTF
j_call: TRBJ2-3; clone_size: NA; cdr3_length: 13; d_call: TRBD2; v_call: TRBV5-1; cdr3_nt: TGCGCCAGCAGCCCACTAGCGGACGATACGCAGTATTTT; cdr3_aa: CASSPLADDTQYF
j_call: TRBJ1-5; clone_size: once; cdr3_length: 15; d_call: NA; v_call: TRBV2; cdr3_nt: TGTGCCAGCAGGCCCGGGGGGGGGCGCGGTCAGCCCCAGCATTTT; cdr3_aa: CASRPGGGRGQPQHF
j_call: TRBJ1-2; clone_size: many; cdr3_length: 14; d_call: NA; v_call: TRBV6-1; cdr3_nt: TGTGCCAGCAGTGAATTTACAGATAACTATGGCTACACCTTC; cdr3_aa: CASSEFTDNYGYTF
j_call: TRBJ1-1; clone_size: NA; cdr3_length: 13; d_call: NA; v_call: TRBV2; cdr3_nt: TGTGCCAGCAGCGGGTTGGTGGGCACTGAAGCTTTCTTT; cdr3_aa: CASSGLVGTEAFF
j_call: TRBJ2-1; clone_size: NA; cdr3_length: 11; d_call: NA; v_call: TRBV9; cdr3_nt: TGTGCCAGCAGCCAGGGGTTTGAGCAGTTCTTC; cdr3_aa: CASSQGFEQFF
j_call: TRBJ1-6; clone_size: NA; cdr3_length: 15; d_call: NA; v_call: TRBV9; cdr3_nt: TGTGCCAGCAGCGTAACTACAGGGCCGGATTCACCCCTCCACTTT; cdr3_aa: CASSVTTGPDSPLHF
j_call: TRBJ1-1; clone_size: NA; cdr3_length: 15; d_call: NA; v_call: TRBV4-2; cdr3_nt: TGTGCCAGCAGCCAAGCTCGGGGTCGCCCCTTTGAAGCTTTCTTT; cdr3_aa: CASSQARGRPFEAFF
j_call: TRBJ2-7; clone_size: few; cdr3_length: 13; d_call: TRBD1; v_call: TRBV18; cdr3_nt: TGTGCCAGCTCCCTCCAGGGGGACAACGAGCAGTACTTC; cdr3_aa: CASSLQGDNEQYF
j_call: TRBJ1-2; clone_size: NA; cdr3_length: 16; d_call: TRBD1; v_call: TRBV25-1; cdr3_nt: TGTGCCAGCAGTGAGGGGGGCGGACAGGGGGTCTATGGCTACACCTTC; cdr3_aa: CASSEGGGQGVYGYTF
j_call: TRBJ1-5; clone_size: NA; cdr3_length: 16; d_call: TRBD1; v_call: TRBV28; cdr3_nt: TGTGCCAGCAGTTCCCCGGGACAGGGGCCCAATCAGCCCCAGCATTTT; cdr3_aa: CASSSPGQGPNQPQHF
j_call: TRBJ2-5; clone_size: few; cdr3_length: 17; d_call: TRBD2; v_call: TRBV7-9; cdr3_nt: TGTGCCAGCAGCTTGGGACTAGCGGGAAGGTACCAAGAGACCCAGTACTTC; cdr3_aa: CASSLGLAGRYQETQYF
j_call: TRBJ1-2; clone_size: NA; cdr3_length: 16; d_call: TRBD1; v_call: TRBV6-1; cdr3_nt: TGTGCCAGCAGTGAATATTGGAACAGGGGTCGGCATGGCTACACCTTC; cdr3_aa: CASSEYWNRGRHGYTF
j_call: TRBJ2-3; clone_size: NA; cdr3_length: 15; d_call: TRBD2; v_call: TRBV29-1; cdr3_nt: TGCAGCGTTATAGGCGGGGGAACCGGCACAGATACGCAGTATTTT; cdr3_aa: CSVIGGGTGTDTQYF
j_call: TRBJ2-3; clone_size: NA; cdr3_length: 16; d_call: TRBD2; v_call: TRBV7-9; cdr3_nt: TGTGCCAGCAGCTCTACTAGCGGGAGAGACACAGATACGCAGTATTTT; cdr3_aa: CASSSTSGRDTDTQYF
j_call: TRBJ2-3; clone_size: NA; cdr3_length: 12; d_call: NA; v_call: TRBV5-4; cdr3_nt: TGTGCCAGCAGCTGGAGGGGTGACCCGCAGTATTTT; cdr3_aa: CASSWRGDPQYF
j_call: TRBJ1-1; clone_size: NA; cdr3_length: 11; d_call: TRBD1; v_call: TRBV29-1; cdr3_nt: TGCAGCGCCGGACAGGACACTGAAGCTTTCTTT; cdr3_aa: CSAGQDTEAFF
j_call: TRBJ2-7; clone_size: NA; cdr3_length: 15; d_call: TRBD2; v_call: TRBV28; cdr3_nt: TGTGCCAGCAGTTTATCAGCGGGAGGGCCATACGAGCAGTACTTC; cdr3_aa: CASSLSAGGPYEQYF
j_call: TRBJ2-7; clone_size: NA; cdr3_length: 14; d_call: NA; v_call: TRBV10-1; cdr3_nt: TGCGCCAGCAGCCCCCGCAGGGGCCGCGACGAGCAGTACTTC; cdr3_aa: CASSPRRGRDEQYF
j_call: TRBJ1-1; clone_size: NA; cdr3_length: 15; d_call: TRBD1; v_call: TRBV19; cdr3_nt: TGTGCCAGTAGTCCGGACAGGGGGCGAGATACTGAAGCTTTCTTT; cdr3_aa: CASSPDRGRDTEAFF
j_call: TRBJ2-3; clone_size: NA; cdr3_length: 15; d_call: NA; v_call: TRBV11-1; cdr3_nt: TGTGCCAGCAGCTTAGCGGGAGAGAGGACAGATACGCAGTATTTT; cdr3_aa: CASSLAGERTDTQYF
j_call: TRBJ2-7; clone_size: NA; cdr3_length: 14; d_call: NA; v_call: TRBV6-5; cdr3_nt: TGTGCCAGCAGACAACAGGCGAACCCCTACGAGCAGTACTTC; cdr3_aa: CASRQQANPYEQYF
j_call: TRBJ1-6; clone_size: NA; cdr3_length: 15; d_call: TRBD1; v_call: TRBV27; cdr3_nt: TGTGCCAGCAGTTTAGCCGGGACAGGGGTCTCACCCCTCCACTTT; cdr3_aa: CASSLAGTGVSPLHF
j_call: TRBJ2-7; clone_size: NA; cdr3_length: 16; d_call: TRBD2; v_call: TRBV2; cdr3_nt: TGTGCCAGCAATGGGCTAGCGGGAGAGAGCTCCTACGAGCAGTACTTC; cdr3_aa: CASNGLAGESSYEQYF
j_call: TRBJ2-7; clone_size: NA; cdr3_length: 14; d_call: NA; v_call: TRBV5-4; cdr3_nt: TGTGCCAGCAGCTTGACAGGCCGAACCTACGAGCAGTACTTC; cdr3_aa: CASSLTGRTYEQYF
j_call: TRBJ1-2; clone_size: NA; cdr3_length: 16; d_call: NA; v_call: TRBV6-6; cdr3_nt: TGTGCCAGCAGTTACTCCGGGGGGGATCTCGGCTATGGCTACACCTTC; cdr3_aa: CASSYSGGDLGYGYTF
j_call: TRBJ2-7; clone_size: NA; cdr3_length: 15; d_call: NA; v_call: TRBV15; cdr3_nt: TGTGCCACCAGCAGGGGGTCGGCAGGGTCGGGCGAGCAGTACTTC; cdr3_aa: CATSRGSAGSGEQYF
j_call: TRBJ2-7; clone_size: NA; cdr3_length: 13; d_call: NA; v_call: TRBV18; cdr3_nt: TGTGCCAGCTCACCACAACAGACCTACGAGCAGTACTTC; cdr3_aa: CASSPQQTYEQYF
j_call: TRBJ1-5; clone_size: NA; cdr3_length: 16; d_call: TRBD1; v_call: TRBV24-1; cdr3_nt: TGTGCCACCAGTGACTCCAGACAGGGGGCGGATCAGCCCCAGCATTTT; cdr3_aa: CATSDSRQGADQPQHF
j_call: TRBJ2-5; clone_size: NA; cdr3_length: 15; d_call: TRBD2; v_call: TRBV7-9; cdr3_nt: TGTGCCAGCAGGGGGACTAGCGGGACGGGAGAGACCCAGTACTTC; cdr3_aa: CASRGTSGTGETQYF
j_call: TRBJ1-1; clone_size: NA; cdr3_length: 12; d_call: TRBD1; v_call: TRBV27; cdr3_nt: TGTGCCAGCAGTCCACAGGGGACTGAAGCTTTCTTT; cdr3_aa: CASSPQGTEAFF
j_call: TRBJ2-7; clone_size: NA; cdr3_length: 16; d_call: NA; v_call: TRBV7-8; cdr3_nt: TGTGCCAGCAGCTTAGGGCGGGGCAGCCCAACCTACGAGCAGTACTTC; cdr3_aa: CASSLGRGSPTYEQYF
j_call: TRBJ2-7; clone_size: NA; cdr3_length: 15; d_call: NA; v_call: TRBV11-2; cdr3_nt: TGTGCCAGCAGTAAGGTCATAGGACTTACCTACGAGCAGTACTTC; cdr3_aa: CASSKVIGLTYEQYF
j_call: TRBJ2-7; clone_size: NA; cdr3_length: 15; d_call: NA; v_call: TRBV19; cdr3_nt: TGTGCCAGTAGTCCCCCGCGAGGCCCCTCAGCTGGGCAGTACTTC; cdr3_aa: CASSPPRGPSAGQYF
j_call: TRBJ1-4; clone_size: NA; cdr3_length: 12; d_call: NA; v_call: TRBV12-3/TRBV12-4; cdr3_nt: TGTGCCAGTAACAGGATTAATGAAAAACTGTTTTTT; cdr3_aa: CASNRINEKLFF
j_call: TRBJ2-7; clone_size: NA; cdr3_length: 15; d_call: NA; v_call: TRBV30; cdr3_nt: TGTGCCTGGAGTGTCGGAGGGAGAGATTACTACGAGCAGTACTTC; cdr3_aa: CAWSVGGRDYYEQYF
j_call: TRBJ2-7; clone_size: NA; cdr3_length: 14; d_call: TRBD2; v_call: TRBV9; cdr3_nt: TGTGCCAGCAGCGTAGTTAGCGGGAGCAGGGAGCAGTACTTC; cdr3_aa: CASSVVSGSREQYF
j_call: TRBJ1-1; clone_size: once; cdr3_length: 15; d_call: NA; v_call: TRBV27; cdr3_nt: TGTGCCAGCAGCTCACATGGAGGAGTTAACACTGAAGCTTTCTTT; cdr3_aa: CASSSHGGVNTEAFF
j_call: TRBJ1-1; clone_size: NA; cdr3_length: 14; d_call: TRBD1; v_call: TRBV3-1/TRBV3-2; cdr3_nt: TGTGCCAGCAGTCCAGGGGGCCTGAACACTGAAGCTTTCTTT; cdr3_aa: CASSPGGLNTEAFF
j_call: TRBJ1-3; clone_size: NA; cdr3_length: 13; d_call: NA; v_call: TRBV2; cdr3_nt: TGTGCCAGCAGGCCCAGCGCAGGAAACACCATATATTTT; cdr3_aa: CASRPSAGNTIYF
j_call: TRBJ2-6; clone_size: NA; cdr3_length: 17; d_call: NA; v_call: TRBV27; cdr3_nt: TGTGCCAGCAGTTGGACCCGCAGGGTATGGGGGGCCAACGTCCTGACTTTC; cdr3_aa: CASSWTRRVWGANVLTF